The subject of this entry is one T cell receptor (beta chain). These data come from a study of blood T cell repertoires in COVID-19. Study-level background: Acute-phase and convalescent COVID-19 samples originated in the United States, Italy and Spain. PBMCs, B-cell-depleted T cells, or T cells provided the cDNA or gDNA that made up the material.

Original data processing: Reference gene primer amplification yielded estimated nucleated cell counts. The protocol was immunoSEQ multiplex PCR, while the TCRdb copy is restricted to in-frame clones and leaves out a portion. Clone size and the V and J calls come from that table; the DNA yielded D and trimming. The sample holds more than 85,000 clones; 75% to 85% are singletons and the top ten take 7% to 9.5%. Germline CDR1 is SGHNT and CDR2 is YYREEE (reference sequence). V shed 5 bases, J shed 7 bases, and the junction held 10 bases outside the gene matches. The CDR3 spans 16 residues. Sequences were obtained from peripheral blood. The TCR was taken from a woman of 80 years or more with active or convalescent COVID-19. The genes are TRBV5-4 and TRBJ2-1; TRBD2 aligns across 12 bases. The CDR3 coding sequence is TGTGCCAGCAGGGGTTTGACTAGCGGGAGAGGGAATGAGCAGTTCTTC. Its protein product is CASRGLTSGRGNEQFF.